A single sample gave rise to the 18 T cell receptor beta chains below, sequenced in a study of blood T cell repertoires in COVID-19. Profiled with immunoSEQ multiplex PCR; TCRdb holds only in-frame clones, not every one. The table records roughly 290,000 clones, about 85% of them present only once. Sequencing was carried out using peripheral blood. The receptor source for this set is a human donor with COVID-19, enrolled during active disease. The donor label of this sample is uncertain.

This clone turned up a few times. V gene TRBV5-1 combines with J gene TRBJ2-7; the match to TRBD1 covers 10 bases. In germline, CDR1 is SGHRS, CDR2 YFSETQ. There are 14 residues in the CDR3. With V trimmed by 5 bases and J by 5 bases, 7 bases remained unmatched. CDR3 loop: CASSRTGGQDEQYF. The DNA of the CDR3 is TGCGCCAGCAGTAGGACAGGGGGGCAGGACGAGCAGTACTTC.

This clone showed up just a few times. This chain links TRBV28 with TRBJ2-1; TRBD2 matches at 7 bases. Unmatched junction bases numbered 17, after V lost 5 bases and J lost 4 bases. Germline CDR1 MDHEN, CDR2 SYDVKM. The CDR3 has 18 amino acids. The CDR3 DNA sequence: TGTGCCAGCAGTGAGGTGAGGTATGTGGGAGGGCGTTACAATGAGCAGTTCTTC. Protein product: CASSEVRYVGGRYNEQFF.

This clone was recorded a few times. CDR3 sequence reads: CASSLASTEAFF. The CDR3 DNA reads TGTGCCAGCAGCTTGGCGAGTACTGAAGCTTTCTTT. This rearrangement joins TRBV5-6 to TRBJ1-1, with D uncertain. The CDR3 covers 12 residues. With 0 bases removed from V and 5 bases from J, the gap between germline ends came to 5 bases. Per the germline V gene, CDR1 is SGHDT and CDR2 is YYEEEE. The full variable domain, rest sourced from reference TRBV5-6 and TRBJ1-1, is DAGVTQSPTHLIKTRGQQVTLRCSPKSGHDTVSWYQQALGQGPQFIFQYYEEEERQRGNFPDRFSGHQFPNYSSELNVNALLLGDSALYLCASSLASTEAFFGQGTRLTVV.

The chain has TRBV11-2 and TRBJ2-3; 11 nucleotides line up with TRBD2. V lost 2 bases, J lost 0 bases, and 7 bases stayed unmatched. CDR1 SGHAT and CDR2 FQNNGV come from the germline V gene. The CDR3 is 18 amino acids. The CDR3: CASSLWLGLAASTDTQYF. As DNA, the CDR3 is TGTGCCAGCAGCTTATGGCTGGGACTAGCGGCTAGCACAGATACGCAGTATTTT.

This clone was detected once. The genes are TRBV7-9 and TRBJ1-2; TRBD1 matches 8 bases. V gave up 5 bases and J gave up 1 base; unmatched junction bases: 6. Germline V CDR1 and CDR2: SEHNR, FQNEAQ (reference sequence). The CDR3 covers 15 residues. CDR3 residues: CASSVGTGNNYGYTF. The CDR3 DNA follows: TGTGCCAGCAGCGTAGGGACAGGAAATAACTATGGCTACACCTTC.

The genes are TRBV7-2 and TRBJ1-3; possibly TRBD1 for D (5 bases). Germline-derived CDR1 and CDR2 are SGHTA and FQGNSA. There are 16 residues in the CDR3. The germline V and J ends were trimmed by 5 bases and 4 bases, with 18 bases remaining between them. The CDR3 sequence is CASSPRHAGLGNTIYF. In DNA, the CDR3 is TGTGCCAGCAGCCCACGTCATGCAGGGCTCGGAAACACCATATATTTT. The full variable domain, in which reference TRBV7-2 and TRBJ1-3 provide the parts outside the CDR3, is GAGVSQSPSNKVTEKGKDVELRCDPISGHTALYWYRQSLGQGLEFLIYFQGNSAPDKSGLPSDRFSAERTGGSVSTLTIQRTQQEDSAVYLCASSPRHAGLGNTIYFGEGSWLTVV.

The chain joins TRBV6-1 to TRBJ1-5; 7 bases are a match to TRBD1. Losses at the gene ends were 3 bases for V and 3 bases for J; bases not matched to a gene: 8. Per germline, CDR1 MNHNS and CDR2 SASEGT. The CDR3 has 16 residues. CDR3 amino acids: CASSDVYRGDNQPQHF. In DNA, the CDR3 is TGTGCCAGCAGTGATGTCTACAGGGGTGACAATCAGCCCCAGCATTTT.

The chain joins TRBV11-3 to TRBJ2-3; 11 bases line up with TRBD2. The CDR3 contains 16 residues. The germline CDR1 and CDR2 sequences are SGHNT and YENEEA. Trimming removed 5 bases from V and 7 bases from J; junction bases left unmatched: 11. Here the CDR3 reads CASSGPSGRTPNTQYF. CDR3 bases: TGTGCCAGCAGCGGGCCTAGCGGGAGGACCCCTAATACGCAGTATTTT.

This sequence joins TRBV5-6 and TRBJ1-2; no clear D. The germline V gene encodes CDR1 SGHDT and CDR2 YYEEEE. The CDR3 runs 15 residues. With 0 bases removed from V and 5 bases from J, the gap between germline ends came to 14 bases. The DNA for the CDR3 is TGTGCCAGCAGCTTGGGGAGTCCGGCCGCGTATGGCTACACCTTC. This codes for CASSLGSPAAYGYTF.

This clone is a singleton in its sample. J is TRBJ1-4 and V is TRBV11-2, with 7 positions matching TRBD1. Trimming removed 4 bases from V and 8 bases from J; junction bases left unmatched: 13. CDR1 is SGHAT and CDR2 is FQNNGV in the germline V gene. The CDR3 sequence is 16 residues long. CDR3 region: CASSSATTGSAEKLFF. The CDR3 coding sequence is TGTGCCAGCAGCTCTGCGACGACAGGGAGTGCCGAAAAACTGTTTTTT.

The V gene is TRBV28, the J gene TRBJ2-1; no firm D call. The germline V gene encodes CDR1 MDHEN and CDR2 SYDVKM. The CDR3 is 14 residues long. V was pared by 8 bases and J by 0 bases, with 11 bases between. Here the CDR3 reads CASSPLSSYNEQFF. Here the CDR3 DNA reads TGTGCCAGCTCTCCCTTGAGCTCCTACAATGAGCAGTTCTTC. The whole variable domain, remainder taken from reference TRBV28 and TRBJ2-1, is DVKVTQSSRYLVKRTGEKVFLECVQDMDHENMFWYRQDPGLGLRLIYFSYDVKMKEKGDIPEGYSVSREKKERFSLILESASTNQTSMYLCASSPLSSYNEQFFGPGTRLTVL.

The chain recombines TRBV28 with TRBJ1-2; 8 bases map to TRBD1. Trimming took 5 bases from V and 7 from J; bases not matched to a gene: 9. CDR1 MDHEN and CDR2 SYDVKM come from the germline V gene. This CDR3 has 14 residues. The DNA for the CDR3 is TGTGCCAGCAGTGTCGCCGGGACAGGAGGTGGCTACACCTTC. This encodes CASSVAGTGGGYTF.

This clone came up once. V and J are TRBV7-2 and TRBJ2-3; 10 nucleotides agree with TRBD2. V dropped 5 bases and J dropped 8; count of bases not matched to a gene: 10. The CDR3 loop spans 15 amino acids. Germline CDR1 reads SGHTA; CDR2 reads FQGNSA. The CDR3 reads CASSPTSGWTGTQYF. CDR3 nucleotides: TGTGCCAGCAGCCCGACTAGCGGGTGGACGGGTACGCAGTATTTT.

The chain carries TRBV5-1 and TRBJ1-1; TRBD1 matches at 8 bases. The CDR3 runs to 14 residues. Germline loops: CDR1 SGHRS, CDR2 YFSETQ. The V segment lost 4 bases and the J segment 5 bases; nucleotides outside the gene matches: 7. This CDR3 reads CASSLSQGGTEAFF. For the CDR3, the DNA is TGCGCCAGCAGCCTGTCACAGGGGGGGACTGAAGCTTTCTTT. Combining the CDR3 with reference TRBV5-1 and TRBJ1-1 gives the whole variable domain KAGVTQTPRYLIKTRGQQVTLSCSPISGHRSVSWYQQTPGQGLQFLFEYFSETQRNKGNFPGRFSGRQFSNSRSEMNVSTLELGDSALYLCASSLSQGGTEAFFGQGTRLTVV.

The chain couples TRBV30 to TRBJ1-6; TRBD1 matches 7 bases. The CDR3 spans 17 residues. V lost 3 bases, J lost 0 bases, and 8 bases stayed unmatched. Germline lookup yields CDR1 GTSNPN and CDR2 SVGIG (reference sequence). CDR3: CAWSRDRTSSYNSPLHF. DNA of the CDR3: TGTGCCTGGAGCCGGGACAGAACAAGCTCCTATAATTCACCCCTCCACTTT. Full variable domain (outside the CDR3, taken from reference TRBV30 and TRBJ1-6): SQTIHQWPATLVQPVGSPLSLECTVEGTSNPNLYWYRQAAGRGLQLLFYSVGIGQISSEVPQNLSASRPQDRQFILSSKKLLLSDSGFYLCAWSRDRTSSYNSPLHFGNGTRLTVT.

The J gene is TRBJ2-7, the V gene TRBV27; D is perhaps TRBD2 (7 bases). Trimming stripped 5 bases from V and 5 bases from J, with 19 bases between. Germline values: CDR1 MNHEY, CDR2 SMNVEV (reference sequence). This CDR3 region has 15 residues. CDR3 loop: CASSRGRGGPNEQYF. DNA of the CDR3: TGTGCCAGCAGTAGGGGGAGGGGGGGCCCCAACGAGCAGTACTTC.

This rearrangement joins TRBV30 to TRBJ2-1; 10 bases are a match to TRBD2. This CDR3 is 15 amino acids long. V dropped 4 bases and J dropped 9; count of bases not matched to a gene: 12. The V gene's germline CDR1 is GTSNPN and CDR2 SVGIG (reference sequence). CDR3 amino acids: CAWTPRLAGETEQFF. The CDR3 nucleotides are TGTGCCTGGACCCCCCGGCTAGCGGGAGAAACTGAGCAGTTCTTC.

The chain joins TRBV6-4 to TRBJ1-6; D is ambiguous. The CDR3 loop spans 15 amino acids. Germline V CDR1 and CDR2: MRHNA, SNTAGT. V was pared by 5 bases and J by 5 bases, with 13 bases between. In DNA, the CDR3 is TGTGCCAGCAGTCGCGACTACAGCAATAATTCACCCCTCCACTTT. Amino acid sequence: CASSRDYSNNSPLHF.